Listed below are T cell receptor beta chains from one sample, sequenced in a study of cytomegalovirus exposure and HLA in healthy donors. Assay: immunoSEQ multiplex PCR; the TCRdb copy retains only in-frame clones and omits some. Altogether approximately 190,000 clones are present, more than 75% being singletons, with the ten largest covering about 0.84%. The sequenced material came from PBMCs. Receptor source: a young woman in good health and CMV-seronegative. Each CDR3 is given with its conserved first and last residue. Each record gives: J gene, D gene, clone size, V gene, CDR3 protein, CDR3 DNA. The D gene is left open where the match is weak. Only some rows state a clone size, as once, few, many or a class for expanded clones.

J gene: TRBJ2-2; D gene: TRBD2; clone size: NA; V gene: TRBV5-1; CDR3 protein: CASSPELAVRGGELFF; CDR3 DNA: TGCGCCAGCAGCCCCGAGCTAGCGGTAAGGGGCGGGGAGCTGTTTTTT
J gene: TRBJ2-5; D gene: TRBD2; clone size: NA; V gene: TRBV28; CDR3 protein: CASSLFFTSGRFQETQYF; CDR3 DNA: TGTGCCAGCAGTTTATTTTTTACTAGCGGGAGGTTTCAAGAGACCCAGTACTTC
J gene: TRBJ1-1; D gene: TRBD1; clone size: NA; V gene: TRBV5-8; CDR3 protein: CASKRTGLTTEAFF; CDR3 DNA: TGTGCCAGCAAGAGGACAGGGCTTACCACTGAAGCTTTCTTT
J gene: TRBJ2-3; D gene: TRBD1; clone size: NA; V gene: TRBV29-1; CDR3 protein: CSVELKRTGGTDTQYF; CDR3 DNA: TGCAGCGTTGAACTAAAGAGGACAGGGGGCACAGATACGCAGTATTTT
J gene: TRBJ2-1; D gene: NA; clone size: NA; V gene: TRBV5-1; CDR3 protein: CASSTGSSPYNEQFF; CDR3 DNA: TGCGCCAGCAGCACAGGGTCGAGCCCCTACAATGAGCAGTTCTTC
J gene: TRBJ2-2; D gene: NA; clone size: NA; V gene: TRBV5-1; CDR3 protein: CASSLGAQMAGELFF; CDR3 DNA: TGCGCCAGCAGCTTGGGGGCACAAATGGCCGGGGAGCTGTTTTTT
J gene: TRBJ2-5; D gene: TRBD2; clone size: once; V gene: TRBV7-9; CDR3 protein: CASSLSGRADEQYF; CDR3 DNA: TGTGCCAGCAGCTTAAGCGGGAGGGCCGATGAGCAGTACTTC
J gene: TRBJ1-2; D gene: NA; clone size: NA; V gene: TRBV5-4; CDR3 protein: CASSPYRDGYTF; CDR3 DNA: TGTGCCAGCAGCCCGTACAGGGATGGCTACACCTTC
J gene: TRBJ2-3; D gene: TRBD2; clone size: NA; V gene: TRBV7-9; CDR3 protein: CASSPGLVGDTQYF; CDR3 DNA: TGTGCCAGCAGCCCTGGACTAGTAGGAGATACGCAGTATTTT
J gene: TRBJ2-7; D gene: TRBD2; clone size: few; V gene: TRBV28; CDR3 protein: CASYSGPSYEQYF; CDR3 DNA: TGTGCCAGCTATAGCGGGCCCTCCTACGAGCAGTACTTC
J gene: TRBJ1-1; D gene: TRBD1; clone size: many; V gene: TRBV5-1; CDR3 protein: CASSWTPSTGEGNTEAFF; CDR3 DNA: TGCGCCAGCAGCTGGACCCCTTCCACAGGGGAAGGGAACACTGAAGCTTTCTTT
J gene: TRBJ1-2; D gene: NA; clone size: NA; V gene: TRBV6-1; CDR3 protein: CATAGPNYGYTF; CDR3 DNA: TGTGCCACCGCAGGGCCTAACTATGGCTACACCTTC
J gene: TRBJ2-3; D gene: TRBD2; clone size: NA; V gene: TRBV11-3; CDR3 protein: CASSPGTSGSGTQYF; CDR3 DNA: TGTGCCAGCAGCCCCGGGACTAGCGGGAGTGGTACGCAGTATTTT
J gene: TRBJ1-2; D gene: TRBD1; clone size: few; V gene: TRBV5-1; CDR3 protein: CASSLAPGTGNGYTF; CDR3 DNA: TGCGCCAGCAGCTTGGCTCCCGGGACAGGGAACGGCTACACCTTC
J gene: TRBJ2-7; D gene: NA; clone size: NA; V gene: TRBV5-1; CDR3 protein: CASSLDRYEQYF; CDR3 DNA: TGCGCCAGCAGCTTGGACAGATACGAGCAGTACTTC
J gene: TRBJ2-2; D gene: TRBD1; clone size: NA; V gene: TRBV5-1; CDR3 protein: CASSTETGVITGELFF; CDR3 DNA: TGCGCCAGCAGCACCGAAACAGGGGTGATCACCGGGGAGCTGTTTTTT